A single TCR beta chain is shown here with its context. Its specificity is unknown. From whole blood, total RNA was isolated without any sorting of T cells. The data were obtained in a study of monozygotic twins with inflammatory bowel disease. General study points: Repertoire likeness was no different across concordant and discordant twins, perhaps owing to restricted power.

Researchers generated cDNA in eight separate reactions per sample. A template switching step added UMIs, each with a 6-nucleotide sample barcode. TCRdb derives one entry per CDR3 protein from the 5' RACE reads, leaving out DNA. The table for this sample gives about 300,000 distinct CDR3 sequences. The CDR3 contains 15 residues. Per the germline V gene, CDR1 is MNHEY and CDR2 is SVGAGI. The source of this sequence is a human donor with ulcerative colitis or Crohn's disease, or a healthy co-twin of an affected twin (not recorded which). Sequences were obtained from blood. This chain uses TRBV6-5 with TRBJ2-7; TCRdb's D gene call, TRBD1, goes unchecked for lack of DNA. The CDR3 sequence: CASSYYATGVGEQYF.